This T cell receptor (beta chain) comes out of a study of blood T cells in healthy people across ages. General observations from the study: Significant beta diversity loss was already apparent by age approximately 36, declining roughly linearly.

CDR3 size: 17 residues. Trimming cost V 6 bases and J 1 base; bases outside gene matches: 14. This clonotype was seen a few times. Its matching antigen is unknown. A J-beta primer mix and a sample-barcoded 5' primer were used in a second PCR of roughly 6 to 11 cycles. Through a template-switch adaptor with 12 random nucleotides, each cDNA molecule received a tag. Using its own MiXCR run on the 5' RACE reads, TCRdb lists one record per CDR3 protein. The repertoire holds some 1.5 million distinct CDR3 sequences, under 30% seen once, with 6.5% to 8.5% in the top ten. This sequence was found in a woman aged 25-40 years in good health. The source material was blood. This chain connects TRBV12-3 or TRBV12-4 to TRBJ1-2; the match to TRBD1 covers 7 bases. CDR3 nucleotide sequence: TGTGCCAGCAGCCAGGGACAGTCCCCACATCGTAACTATGGCTACACCTTC. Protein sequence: CASSQGQSPHRNYGYTF.